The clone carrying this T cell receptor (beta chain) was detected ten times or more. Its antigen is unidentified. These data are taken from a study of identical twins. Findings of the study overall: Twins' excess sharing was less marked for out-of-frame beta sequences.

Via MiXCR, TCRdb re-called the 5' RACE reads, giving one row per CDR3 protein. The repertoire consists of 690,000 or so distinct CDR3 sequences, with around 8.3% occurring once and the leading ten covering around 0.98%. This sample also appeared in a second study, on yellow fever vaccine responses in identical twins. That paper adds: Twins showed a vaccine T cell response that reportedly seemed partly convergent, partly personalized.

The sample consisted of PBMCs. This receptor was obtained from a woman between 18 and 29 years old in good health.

The CDR3 loop reads CASTPQVGSYNEQFF. The CDR3 region has the DNA TGTGCCAGCACCCCCCAGGTTGGCTCCTACAATGAGCAGTTCTTC. The rearrangement joins TRBV12-3 or TRBV12-4 to TRBJ2-1; D not certain. V was shortened by 7 bases and J by 0 bases, with 13 bases between the two germline ends. The CDR3 runs 15 residues.